This is a list of T cell receptor beta chains from one sample in a study of regulatory T cells in long-lasting Graves disease. MiXCR, applied by TCRdb to the multiplex PCR reads, yields one record per CDR3 protein. Of about 620,000 distinct CDR3 sequences listed, roughly 16% are singletons. The data also belong to a second study, concerning T cells in Graves' hyperthyroidism and ophthalmopathy.

The source material was peripheral blood mononuclear cells (PBMCs), sampled at new diagnosis, from a patient treated with antithyroid drugs. The receptors come from a woman in her 30s with Graves disease. The CDR3 runs from the conserved cysteine through the conserved F or W. D genes are given only for firm matches. Clone size is not always given. Where it is, it says once, few, many or a class for expanded clones.

j_call | d_call | v_call | clone_size | cdr3_aa | cdr3_nt
TRBJ2-7 | TRBD2 | TRBV27 | many | CASSLKAGDEQYF | TGTGCCAGCAGTTTAAAAGCGGGAGACGAGCAGTACTTC
TRBJ1-1 | TRBD1 | TRBV25-1 | NA | CASSTRQGAEAFF | TGTGCCAGCAGTACCCGACAGGGGGCCGAAGCTTTCTTT
TRBJ1-2 | NA | TRBV2 | many | CASKWTQNDYGYTF | TGTGCCAGCAAATGGACCCAAAATGACTATGGCTACACCTTC
TRBJ2-3 | TRBD1 | TRBV25-1 | few | CASAPLDRGPSDTQYF | TGTGCCAGCGCCCCTCTGGACAGGGGGCCCTCAGATACGCAGTATTTT
TRBJ1-4 | NA | TRBV7-7 | NA | CASSPGRTNNEKLFF | TGTGCTAGCAGCCCCGGACGGACCAATAATGAAAAACTGTTTTTT
TRBJ1-4 | TRBD1 | TRBV7-9 | many | CASSSEIDRANNEKLFF | TGTGCCAGCAGCTCGGAAATCGACAGGGCCAATAATGAAAAACTGTTTTTT
TRBJ1-4 | NA | TRBV6-5 | few | CASSYTGGSQEKLFF | TGTGCCAGCAGTTACACGGGGGGCTCGCAGGAAAAACTGTTTTTT
TRBJ2-7 | NA | TRBV10-3 | many | CAISRQGPGSEQYF | TGTGCCATCAGTCGCCAGGGACCTGGGAGCGAGCAGTACTTC
TRBJ2-1 | NA | TRBV6-1 | NA | CASSSRRAGLTYNEQFF | TGTGCCAGCAGCTCTAGGAGGGCGGGCCTAACCTACAATGAGCAGTTCTTC
TRBJ2-2 | TRBD1 | TRBV9 | few | CASSGNPGQGATGELFF | TGTGCCAGCAGCGGCAACCCGGGACAGGGAGCCACCGGGGAGCTGTTTTTT
TRBJ1-1 | NA | TRBV20-1 | many | CSARTLEGRHTEAFF | TGCAGTGCTAGGACCCTCGAGGGACGGCACACTGAAGCTTTCTTT
TRBJ2-2 | TRBD2 | TRBV3-1 | NA | CASSQSGRTGELFF | TGTGCCAGCAGCCAAAGCGGGAGAACCGGGGAGCTGTTTTTT
TRBJ2-6 | TRBD2 | TRBV18 | NA | CASSPPGLAGGNSGANVLTF | TGTGCCAGCTCACCACCGGGACTAGCGGGAGGCAACTCTGGGGCCAACGTCCTGACTTTC
TRBJ2-7 | NA | TRBV20-1 | few | CSARAVGVFEQYF | TGCAGTGCTAGAGCGGTGGGGGTGTTCGAGCAGTACTTC
TRBJ2-1 | NA | TRBV7-2 | many | CASSLESQRFYNEQFF | TGTGCCAGCAGCTTAGAGAGCCAGCGATTCTACAATGAGCAGTTCTTC
TRBJ2-7 | NA | TRBV7-8 | many | CASSIKGDTSYEQYF | TGTGCCAGCAGCATTAAAGGGGACACCTCCTACGAGCAGTACTTC
TRBJ1-2 | TRBD1 | TRBV28 | many | CASSRQGAKGDYGYTF | TGTGCCAGCAGCCGACAGGGGGCGAAGGGAGACTATGGCTACACCTTC
TRBJ2-7 | NA | TRBV11-2 | many | CASSFAPASSYEQYF | TGTGCCAGCAGCTTTGCCCCTGCCAGTAGCTACGAGCAGTACTTC
TRBJ2-2 | TRBD2 | TRBV19 | NA | CASKESGTGTGELFF | TGTGCCAGTAAAGAGAGCGGGACTGGTACCGGGGAGCTGTTTTTT
TRBJ2-3 | NA | TRBV3-1 | NA | CASSQDSQDTQYF | TGTGCCAGCAGCCAGGACTCCCAGGATACGCAGTATTTT